Listed below are T cell receptor beta chains from one sample, sequenced in a study of CD8+CD57+ T cells in acquired aplastic anemia. TCRdb ran MiXCR on the reads and lists one entry per CDR3 protein. Of around 170,000 distinct CDR3 sequences listed, approximately 50% are singletons. The sequenced sample consisted of sorted CD4+, CD8+, or CD8+CD57+ T cells (not recorded which) from PBMCs. The receptor set was obtained from a human donor with aplastic anemia. Both conserved end residues are part of each CDR3. The D gene is left open where the match is weak. The listing skips clone size in some rows; elsewhere it reads once, few, many or a size class.

DNA: TGTGCCACCAGCAGAGATATGCTCTGGGAGTATGGCTACACCTTC
CDR3: CATSRDMLWEYGYTF
V: TRBV15
D: .
J: TRBJ1-2
size: .

DNA: TGCAGTGCTTTCGACAGGAATAATTCACCCCTCCACTTT
CDR3: CSAFDRNNSPLHF
V: TRBV20-1
D: .
J: TRBJ1-6
size: .

DNA: TGTGCCATCAGTGCGGGACTAGCGGGAGATACGCAGTATTTT
CDR3: CAISAGLAGDTQYF
V: TRBV10-3
D: TRBD2
J: TRBJ2-3
size: .

DNA: TGTGCCAGCAGCTTGTTGGGGGGGGCGGATCGGGAGCAGTACTTC
CDR3: CASSLLGGADREQYF
V: TRBV7-9
D: .
J: TRBJ2-7
size: many

DNA: TGTGCCAGCAGCCGCCGACAGACGGGTGAGCAGTTCTTC
CDR3: CASSRRQTGEQFF
V: TRBV7-2
D: .
J: TRBJ2-1
size: many

DNA: TGTGCCAGCAGCTCCTCCGGGACGGGAGTTTACGAGCAGTACTTC
CDR3: CASSSSGTGVYEQYF
V: TRBV7-2
D: .
J: TRBJ2-7
size: many

DNA: TGCGCCAGCAGCCCTGTGACTAGCGGGAAAAACATTCAGTACTTC
CDR3: CASSPVTSGKNIQYF
V: TRBV5-1
D: TRBD2
J: TRBJ2-4
size: .

DNA: TGTGCCAGCAGTGGGTCGGTTGTTCCTACGAAGCAGTACTTC
CDR3: CASSGSVVPTKQYF
V: TRBV2
D: .
J: TRBJ2-7
size: few

DNA: TGTGCCAGCAGTGAATCGTCTATTCCCTATGAGCAGTTCTTC
CDR3: CASSESSIPYEQFF
V: TRBV2
D: .
J: TRBJ2-1
size: .

DNA: TGTGCCATCAGTTCCGGGACTAGCGGAGCCTACAATGAGCAGTTCTTC
CDR3: CAISSGTSGAYNEQFF
V: TRBV10-3
D: TRBD2
J: TRBJ2-1
size: many

DNA: TGTGCCAGCAGCTTAGGGGGGCCAGGGCTACATTCACCCCTCCACTTT
CDR3: CASSLGGPGLHSPLHF
V: TRBV11-1
D: .
J: TRBJ1-6
size: .

DNA: TGTGCCAGCACCCAACTAGCCGTGACAGGGGTGGAGACCCAGTACTTC
CDR3: CASTQLAVTGVETQYF
V: TRBV25-1
D: TRBD1
J: TRBJ2-5
size: .

DNA: TGTGCCAGCACTCGACAGGGTCTGATTGGCTACACCTTC
CDR3: CASTRQGLIGYTF
V: TRBV6-1
D: TRBD1
J: TRBJ1-2
size: many

DNA: TGCAGCCCCTACGGACAGCCGAACACTGAAGCTTTCTTT
CDR3: CSPYGQPNTEAFF
V: TRBV29-1
D: .
J: TRBJ1-1
size: few

DNA: TGTGCCAGCCTGTCCCGGAGGAGCTCTGGGGCCAACGTCCTGACTTTC
CDR3: CASLSRRSSGANVLTF
V: TRBV27
D: .
J: TRBJ2-6
size: few

DNA: TGTGCCAGCAGGGAAAGGGTCCCCTACGAGCAGTACTTC
CDR3: CASRERVPYEQYF
V: TRBV2
D: .
J: TRBJ2-7
size: .

DNA: TGTGCCAGCAGTGATGACCAGCGGGCTAATGAAAAACTGTTTTTT
CDR3: CASSDDQRANEKLFF
V: TRBV25-1
D: .
J: TRBJ1-4
size: .

DNA: TGTGCCAGTGGACAGGGCATCAAGCCCCAGCATTTT
CDR3: CASGQGIKPQHF
V: TRBV7-9
D: TRBD1
J: TRBJ1-5
size: .

DNA: TGTGCCACCAGTGATGGACAGGGATTGAATGAAGCTTTCTTT
CDR3: CATSDGQGLNEAFF
V: TRBV24-1
D: TRBD1
J: TRBJ1-1
size: .

DNA: TGTGCCACCATGGGGGACTTAACAGATACGCAGTATTTT
CDR3: CATMGDLTDTQYF
V: TRBV24-1
D: .
J: TRBJ2-3
size: .

DNA: TGCAGCGTTGTTATAGGAGATCAGCCCCAGCATTTT
CDR3: CSVVIGDQPQHF
V: TRBV29-1
D: .
J: TRBJ1-5
size: .

DNA: TGTGCCAGCAGTTACTCATTCGGGACCCTCTACACCGGGGAGCTGTTTTTT
CDR3: CASSYSFGTLYTGELFF
V: TRBV6-6
D: .
J: TRBJ2-2
size: many

DNA: TGTGCCAGCAGCCGGGGGGGGGTTAGAGGCACTGAAGCTTTCTTT
CDR3: CASSRGGVRGTEAFF
V: TRBV11-2
D: .
J: TRBJ1-1
size: once

DNA: TGTGCCAGCAGCTTCTCCAGGGCACAAGAGACCCAGTACTTC
CDR3: CASSFSRAQETQYF
V: TRBV11-2
D: .
J: TRBJ2-5
size: .

DNA: TGTGCCACCAGTGCGTCAGGGGTTTCCTACGAGCAGTACTTC
CDR3: CATSASGVSYEQYF
V: TRBV24-1
D: .
J: TRBJ2-7
size: many

DNA: TGTGCCAGCAGAGCACAGGGGGCGCAGACTGAAGCTTTCTTT
CDR3: CASRAQGAQTEAFF
V: TRBV7-3
D: TRBD1
J: TRBJ1-1
size: .

DNA: TGCGCCAGCAGCTTCCTTAGTGCGGGGACTACCTACAATGAGCAGTTCTTC
CDR3: CASSFLSAGTTYNEQFF
V: TRBV5-1
D: TRBD2
J: TRBJ2-1
size: many

DNA: TGTGCCAGCAGTACACCGGGACTAGCGGGGGGGGTCGGCTACGAGCAGTACTTC
CDR3: CASSTPGLAGGVGYEQYF
V: TRBV2
D: TRBD2
J: TRBJ2-7
size: .

DNA: TGCGCCAGCAGTCCTTATCCGGGACAGGGCCACGGGGAGCTGTTTTTT
CDR3: CASSPYPGQGHGELFF
V: TRBV10-2
D: TRBD1
J: TRBJ2-2
size: many

DNA: TGTGCCAGCAGACGGGCTGGGACCTGGGGGGAGACCCAGTACTTC
CDR3: CASRRAGTWGETQYF
V: TRBV12-3/TRBV12-4
D: .
J: TRBJ2-5
size: .

DNA: TGTGCCAGCAGCCCGCCGGACGGCTATGGCTACACCTTC
CDR3: CASSPPDGYGYTF
V: TRBV7-2
D: .
J: TRBJ1-2
size: few

DNA: TGTGCCACAGTTACCGGGCCGCGCGGAGACGAGCAGTACTTC
CDR3: CATVTGPRGDEQYF
V: TRBV10-3
D: .
J: TRBJ2-7
size: .

DNA: TGCAGTGCTAGGCAATATAGCGGGAGGGCCTACGAGCAGTACTTC
CDR3: CSARQYSGRAYEQYF
V: TRBV20-1
D: TRBD2
J: TRBJ2-7
size: .

DNA: TGCAGTGTAGACGGGAACAGGTGGAATGAGCAGTTCTTC
CDR3: CSVDGNRWNEQFF
V: TRBV20-1
D: .
J: TRBJ2-1
size: .

DNA: TGCGCCAGCAGCCTAGAAGGACAGGCGAGCTCCTACGAGCGGTACTTC
CDR3: CASSLEGQASSYERYF
V: TRBV5-1
D: TRBD1
J: TRBJ2-7
size: .